The 14 T cell receptor beta chains below come from one sample, sequenced in a study of T cell clonotyping in hematopoietic cell transplantation. Clones were read by immunoSEQ multiplex PCR, and TCRdb kept only the in-frame ones, dropping some. The sample shows approximately 30,000 clones, under 90% of them seen only once. Time point denoted: recipient sample about 28 days before transplant, after cytoreduction. Sequenced here: peripheral blood mononuclear cells, sampled before stem cell transplant. Receptor source: a middle-aged man with acute myeloid leukemia. Some clones in this sample may be carry-over from other donors' samples.

The chain is built from TRBV19 and TRBJ1-1; the D is unclear. V lost 1 base, J lost 4 bases, and 7 bases lay in between. The length of the CDR3 is 13 residues. CDR1 is LNHDA, CDR2 SQIVND, per germline (reference sequence). CDR3 sequence reads: CASSIGIATEAFF. The CDR3 nucleotides read TGTGCCAGTAGTATAGGAATTGCCACTGAAGCTTTCTTT.

The chain couples TRBV6-1 to TRBJ2-1; 9 bases align to TRBD2. Germline V lookup: CDR1 MNHNS, CDR2 SASEGT. V lost 2 bases to trimming and J lost 2 bases; unmatched junction nucleotides: 22. This CDR3 is built from 22 residues. Here the CDR3 reads CASSESLFVSGGSTKTYNEQFF. The CDR3 DNA is TGTGCCAGCAGTGAAAGCCTTTTTGTTAGCGGGGGTTCTACAAAAACCTACAATGAGCAGTTCTTC.

V usage is TRBV28 and J usage is TRBJ1-3; tentative D call: TRBD1 (5 bases). Germline assignment: CDR1 MDHEN and CDR2 SYDVKM. This CDR3 region has 17 residues. The V end lost 5 bases, the J end lost 0 bases, and 17 bases lay between the germline ends. The CDR3 loop is CASSTPRAGFSGNTIYF. CDR3 in DNA: TGTGCCAGCAGTACCCCCCGAGCAGGGTTCTCTGGAAACACCATATATTTT.

The gene calls are TRBV7-6 and TRBJ2-2; 8 nucleotides line up with TRBD1. Germline V lookup: CDR1 SGHVS, CDR2 FNYEAQ. This CDR3 is built from 18 residues. V shed 0 bases and J 1 base; nucleotides not matched to a gene: 7. CDR3 nucleotide sequence: TGTGCCAGCAGCTTAGCGGTCTTCGGGACAGGGAACACCGGGGAGCTGTTTTTT. Protein sequence: CASSLAVFGTGNTGELFF.

This clone is a singleton in its sample. The chain couples TRBV2 to TRBJ2-7, with D unresolved. Germline-derived CDR1 and CDR2 are SNHLY and FYNNEI. The V end was cut by 7 bases, the J end by 2 bases, with 12 bases between. The CDR3 has 13 residues. The CDR3 sequence: CASNRLLAYEQYF. DNA of the CDR3: TGTGCCAGCAACCGACTTCTAGCCTACGAGCAGTACTTC.

This chain connects TRBV30 to TRBJ2-7; 8 nucleotides line up with TRBD2. The germline V gene has CDR1 GTSNPN and CDR2 SVGIG (reference sequence). The CDR3 runs 15 residues. With V trimmed by 5 bases and J by 2 bases, 11 bases remained unmatched. For the CDR3, the DNA is TGTGCCTGGGGGGGAAGCGGGAGCCCTCCCTACGAGCAGTACTTC. Amino acids: CAWGGSGSPPYEQYF.

The gene calls are TRBV5-1 and TRBJ1-1; 7 bases are a match to TRBD1. Germline V gene sequence: CDR1 SGHRS, CDR2 YFSETQ. The CDR3 is 16 residues long. With V trimmed by 2 bases and J by 0 bases, 7 bases remained unmatched. In DNA, the CDR3 is TGCGCCAGCAGCTTTATAGGGGGCACCTTGAACACTGAAGCTTTCTTT. This encodes CASSFIGGTLNTEAFF.

This clone appeared once. The CDR3 sequence: CASSSRPTEAFF. CDR3 coding DNA: TGTGCCAGCAGTTCGAGGCCCACTGAAGCTTTCTTT. This chain uses TRBV28 with TRBJ1-1; D unclear. V was trimmed by 4 bases and J by 4 bases, leaving 7 bases between them. The CDR3 consists of 12 residues. Germline lookup yields CDR1 MDHEN and CDR2 SYDVKM.

The chain uses TRBV6-5 and TRBJ1-1; 7 positions agree with TRBD1. After removal of 11 bases from V and 0 bases from J, the junction contained 9 bases not matched to a gene. The CDR3 loop spans 14 amino acids. Per germline, CDR1 MNHEY and CDR2 SVGAGI. CDR3 coding DNA: TGTGCCTCCCACAGGGGTGGCCTGAACACTGAAGCTTTCTTT. Its protein product is CASHRGGLNTEAFF.

V gene TRBV9 combines with J gene TRBJ2-5; 8 bases are shared with TRBD1. Germline CDR1 SGDLS, CDR2 YYNGEE. J was trimmed by 1 base and V by 3 bases; bases with no gene match: 8. CDR3 length: 16 amino acids. CDR3 residues: CASSASLGTGQETQYF. CDR3 nucleotide sequence: TGTGCCAGCAGCGCGAGCTTGGGGACAGGCCAAGAGACCCAGTACTTC.

The genes are TRBV2 and TRBJ1-6, with unresolved D. V gave up 4 bases and J gave up 0 bases, with 4 bases separating them. Germline V gene data show CDR1 as SNHLY and CDR2 as FYNNEI. This CDR3 is 14 amino acids long. The CDR3: CASSAGSYNSPLHF. CDR3 coding DNA: TGTGCCAGCAGTGCAGGCTCCTATAATTCACCCCTCCACTTT.

This rearrangement joins TRBV2 to TRBJ2-5; D is perhaps TRBD2 (5 bases). Germline V gene data show CDR1 as SNHLY and CDR2 as FYNNEI. The V end lost 7 bases, the J end lost 3 bases, and 9 bases lay between the germline ends. CDR3 length: 12 residues. The CDR3, as DNA: TGTGCCAGCAATGAGGGAGAAGAGACCCAGTACTTC. It is translated as CASNEGEETQYF.

The chain's CDR3 is CASSQEAPSINQPQHF. The DNA for the CDR3 is TGCGCCAGCAGCCAAGAGGCTCCGTCGATCAATCAGCCCCAGCATTTT. The V gene is TRBV4-1, the J gene TRBJ1-5; D ambiguous. The V gene's germline CDR1 is MGHRA and CDR2 YSYEKL. The V and J ends lost 0 bases and 3 bases respectively, with 12 bases between them. The CDR3 runs to 16 residues.

This clone has more than one count but fewer than ten. The V and J genes are TRBV2 and TRBJ1-2; possible D gene TRBD1, 6 bases. Germline V lookup: CDR1 SNHLY, CDR2 FYNNEI. The V end lost 6 bases, the J end lost 4 bases, and 12 bases lay between the germline ends. This CDR3 has 13 amino acids. In DNA, the CDR3 is TGTGCCAGCAGACCGGACAGCGGCTATGGCTACACCTTC. Protein product: CASRPDSGYGYTF. The full variable domain, rest sourced from reference TRBV2 and TRBJ1-2, is EPEVTQTPSHQVTQMGQEVILRCVPISNHLYFYWYRQILGQKVEFLVSFYNNEISEKSEIFDDQFSVERPDGSNFTLKIRSTKLEDSAMYFCASRPDSGYGYTFGSGTRLTVV.